This T cell receptor beta chain was recorded in a study of T cells in Graves' hyperthyroidism and ophthalmopathy. On the study more broadly: Peripheral blood was drawn at first diagnosis, prior to all treatment. Study-level points and caveats: Blood also showed most of the thyroid clonotypes that were expanded above 0.001. By a 13 V-J model, ophthalmopathy was set apart from stable hyperthyroidism.

The CDR3 has 14 amino acids. V lost 3 bases to trimming and J lost 3 bases, with 9 bases between them. CDR1 and CDR2 (germline): MDHEN, SYDVKM. Patients affected by ophthalmopathy presented a Clinical Activity Score of at least 3, a NOSPECS grade of at least 4, and disease duration below 3 months. RNA transcripts were the template for amplifying TCR beta CDR3 regions. In the first-round RT-PCR of the TCR CDR3, the HTBI primer set was used. From the multiplex PCR reads, TCRdb called clonotypes with MiXCR, one entry per CDR3 protein. The sample contains hundreds of thousands of distinct CDR3 sequences, more than 12% of which appear only once. This clonotype was counted at least ten times. Antigen unknown.

Sequencing was done on a sample of blood. The V call is TRBV28, the J call TRBJ1-5; D remains ambiguous. The sequence derives from a woman aged 45 to 65 with Graves' ophthalmopathy. The CDR3 region is CASSLGQNNQPQHF. The CDR3 DNA sequence: TGTGCCAGCAGTTTGGGCCAGAACAATCAGCCCCAGCATTTT.